This T cell receptor (beta chain) was captured in a study of blood T cell repertoires in COVID-19 (dated by TCRdb to 2020 to 2021). Background for the entire study: Samples from collaborators originated in the United States, Italy and Spain and spanned both the acute and convalescent phases of COVID-19. The material from the prospective study consisted of cDNA or gDNA derived from T cells, B-cell-depleted T cells, or PBMCs. The dataset comprised deeply sampled blood TCRbeta repertoires from subjects exposed to, actively infected with, or recovered from COVID-19. The repertoires were made available in a free public database intended to serve as a resource for research on the immune response to SARS-CoV-2. The samples were drawn from the first 160 participants of the ongoing ImmuneRACE study and from some 1,300 subjects provided by 6 global collaborators. Nearly every sample came with metadata listing a de-identified subject ID, COVID-19 status, age in years and sex. Where HLA class I and class II types were available, the types were taken from metadata supplied by the sample provider, not from assay-based typing. The research as a whole found: The quantity of clinical and demographic metadata differed by source and by participant and was supplied without curation.

In the prospective study, participants were roughly 18 to 95 years old, resided in fewer than 25 geographic areas of the United States, and were enrolled through a virtual design. To assign participants to cohorts, the prospective study relied on clinical history that participants themselves reported in a screening survey and a study questionnaire. Exposed participants were defined as having been in contact with someone with a PCR-confirmed or clinician-diagnosed COVID-19 case within 2 weeks of study entry. In the prospective study, mobile phlebotomists collected whole blood, serum and a nasopharyngeal or oropharyngeal swab from each participant. Prospective study participants could optionally give additional blood draws and questionnaires over an approximately two-month period. Blood samples from the prospective study were shipped frozen or at room temperature prior to DNA extraction. The immunoSEQ Assay, a bias-controlled multiplex PCR, was used to amplify TCRbeta CDR3 regions from genomic DNA. As for the authors' bioinformatics: Nucleated cell counts per sample were estimated from amplification of reference gene primers within the assay. Sequence reads were collapsed and filtered to measure the absolute abundance of every unique TCRbeta CDR3 rearrangement. Productive Simpson clonality was computed per sample as the square root of Simpson's diversity index over productive rearrangements. TCRdb took this table from immuneACCESS and kept in-frame rearrangements with V and J called. Such tables lack part of the clones; where checked against another copy, unresolved V genes explain under half of the gap, and the rest is unexplained. D and trimming come from the DNA, and the V and J calls and clone size come from that table. The sample table shows 150,000 or so clones, and roughly 87% are seen once. 4% of the sample is held by the ten biggest clonotypes.

The CDR3 measures 13 amino acids from cysteine to phenylalanine. Only the CDR3 part of the read is kept: 39 bases, read in frame from the first base. The V end loses 4 bases and the J end loses 6 bases, and a stretch of 10 bases separates them. CDR1 is given as ENHRY and CDR2 as SYGVKD, both from the germline V gene. As for this clone: It lacks a known antigen. Base-call qualities are not available, and no considerably larger clone is one nucleotide away.

The sequence joins TRBV10-3 to TRBJ1-5; perhaps TRBD1 is the D gene, with 5 bases matching. The receptor was derived from a woman aged 40-49 years who had been exposed to COVID-19. Sequencing was performed on PBMCs or T cells enriched from blood (not recorded which). The CDR3 protein: CAISGRRGQPQHF. The DNA sequence follows: TGTGCCATCAGTGGGCGTAGGGGTCAGCCCCAGCATTTT.